The 2 T cell receptor beta chains listed next were all sequenced from one sample in a study of blood T cell repertoires in COVID-19. Data came from immunoSEQ multiplex PCR; TCRdb stores just in-frame clones and leaves some out. The data hold tens of thousands of clones, with roughly nine tenths observed a single time. What was sequenced was peripheral blood. The receptors come from a human donor in a cohort sampled during active COVID-19.

The chain carries TRBV6-6 and TRBJ1-6; 9 nucleotides match TRBD1. Germline CDR1 reads MNHNY; CDR2 reads SVGAGI (reference sequence). The CDR3 is made up of 16 amino acids. Trimming cost V 6 bases and J 2 bases; bases outside gene matches: 5. The CDR3 bases are TGTGCCAGCAGCCCACAGGGGGCAGCCTATAATTCACCCCTCCACTTT. This sequence encodes CASSPQGAAYNSPLHF.

This rearrangement joins TRBV19 to TRBJ1-1; the D gene is possibly TRBD1 (5 bases). Germline V CDR1 and CDR2: LNHDA, SQIVND (reference sequence). The CDR3 runs 15 residues. V gave up 4 bases and J gave up 1 base, with 13 bases separating them. The CDR3, as DNA: TGTGCCAGTAGTAGGGTTAGACAGAAGAACACTGAAGCTTTCTTT. As protein: CASSRVRQKNTEAFF.